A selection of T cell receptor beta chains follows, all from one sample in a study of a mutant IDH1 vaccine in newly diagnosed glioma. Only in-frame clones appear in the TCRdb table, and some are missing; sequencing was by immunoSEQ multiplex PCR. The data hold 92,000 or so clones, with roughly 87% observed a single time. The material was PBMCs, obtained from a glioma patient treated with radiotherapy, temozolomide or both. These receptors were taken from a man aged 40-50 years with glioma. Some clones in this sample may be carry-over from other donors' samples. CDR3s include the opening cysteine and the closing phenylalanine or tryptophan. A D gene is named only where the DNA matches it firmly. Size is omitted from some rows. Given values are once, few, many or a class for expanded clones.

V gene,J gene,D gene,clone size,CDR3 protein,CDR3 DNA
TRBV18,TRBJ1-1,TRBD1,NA,CASSPQTGSTEAFF,TGTGCCAGCTCACCACAGACAGGGAGCACTGAAGCTTTCTTT
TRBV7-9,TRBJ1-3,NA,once,CASSLGISGNTIYF,TGTGCCAGCAGCTTAGGTATCTCTGGAAACACCATATATTTT
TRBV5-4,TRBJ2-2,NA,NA,CASSLRASTGELFF,TGTGCCAGCAGCTTGAGGGCATCCACCGGGGAGCTGTTTTTT
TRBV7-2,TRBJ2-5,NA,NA,CASSSPPRETQYF,TGTGCCAGCAGCTCCCCGCCTCGGGAGACCCAGTACTTC
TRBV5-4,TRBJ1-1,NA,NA,CASSGAYSGTEAFF,TGTGCCAGCAGCGGTGCTTATTCTGGCACTGAAGCTTTCTTT
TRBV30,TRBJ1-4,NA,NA,CAWSPTRGGVTEKLFF,TGTGCCTGGAGCCCTACCCGGGGGGGGGTTACCGAAAAACTGTTTTTT
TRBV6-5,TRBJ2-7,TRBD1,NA,CASSAGTGAYEQYF,TGTGCCAGCAGCGCCGGGACAGGGGCCTACGAGCAGTACTTC
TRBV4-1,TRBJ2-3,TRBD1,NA,CASSYKPRDRITDTQYF,TGCGCCAGCAGCTACAAGCCCCGGGACAGGATCACAGATACGCAGTATTTT
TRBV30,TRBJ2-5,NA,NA,CAWGVSGGETQYF,TGTGCCTGGGGAGTAAGTGGGGGAGAGACCCAGTACTTC
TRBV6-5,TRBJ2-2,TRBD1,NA,CASSEDRGLGELFF,TGTGCCAGCAGTGAAGACAGGGGGCTCGGGGAGCTGTTTTTT
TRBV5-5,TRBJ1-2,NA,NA,CASSLQGRLGYTF,TGTGCCAGCAGCTTGCAGGGTCGGCTTGGCTACACCTTC
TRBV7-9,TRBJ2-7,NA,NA,CASSPRGYEQYF,TGTGCCAGCAGCCCTCGGGGTTACGAGCAGTACTTC
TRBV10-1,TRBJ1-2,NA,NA,CANPDLCRVEFDGYTF,TGCGCCAACCCGGATCTTTGCAGGGTAGAGTTCGACGGCTACACCTTC
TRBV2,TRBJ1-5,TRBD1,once,CASSPSPRDRNNQPQHF,TGTGCCAGCAGCCCATCCCCTCGGGACAGGAACAATCAGCCCCAGCATTTT
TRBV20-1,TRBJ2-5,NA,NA,CSARRETQYF,TGCAGTGCTAGACGAGAGACCCAGTACTTC
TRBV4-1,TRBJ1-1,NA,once,CASSQLLDKNTEAFF,TGCGCCAGCAGCCAATTACTGGACAAGAACACTGAAGCTTTCTTT
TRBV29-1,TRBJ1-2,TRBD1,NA,CSVEDIRDRDYGYTF,TGCAGCGTTGAAGATATCCGGGACAGGGACTATGGCTACACCTTC